This T cell receptor beta chain was captured by sequencing in a study of T-cell reconstitution after alpha-beta-depleted transplantation in children. The library targeted TCRbeta and was prepared with unique molecular identifiers. TCRdb processed the PCR reads anew with MiXCR; each CDR3 protein has one entry. Of about 500,000 distinct CDR3 sequences listed, approximately 10% are singletons. The sequence was collected from a female patient under 10 years old who had a stem cell transplant for aplastic anemia, so the T cells may come from the graft donor. The specimen comprised PBMCs, mostly from graft donor cells, sampled 180 days after TCRalphabeta/CD19-depleted stem cell transplant.

The CDR3 spells CASSPFSGTHEQFF. DNA for the CDR3: TGTGCCAGCAGCCCCTTTTCCGGCACGCATGAGCAGTTCTTC. This rearrangement joins TRBV12-3 or TRBV12-4 to TRBJ2-1; D is unresolved. V was trimmed by 6 bases and J by 8 bases, leaving 17 bases between them. The CDR3 contains 14 residues.